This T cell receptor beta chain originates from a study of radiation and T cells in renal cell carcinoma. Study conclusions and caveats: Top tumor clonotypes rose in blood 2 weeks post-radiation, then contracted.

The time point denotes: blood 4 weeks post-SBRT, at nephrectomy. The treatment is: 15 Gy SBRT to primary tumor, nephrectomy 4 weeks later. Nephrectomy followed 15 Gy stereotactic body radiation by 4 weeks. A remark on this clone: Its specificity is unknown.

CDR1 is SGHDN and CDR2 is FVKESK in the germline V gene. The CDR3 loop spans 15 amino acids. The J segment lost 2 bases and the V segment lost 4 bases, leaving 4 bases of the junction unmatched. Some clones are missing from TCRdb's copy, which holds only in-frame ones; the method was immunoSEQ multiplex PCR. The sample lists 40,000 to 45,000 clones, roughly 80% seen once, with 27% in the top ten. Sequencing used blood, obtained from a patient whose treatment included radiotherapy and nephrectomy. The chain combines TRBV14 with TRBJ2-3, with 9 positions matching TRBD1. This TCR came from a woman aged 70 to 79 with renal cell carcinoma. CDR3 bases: TGTGCCAGCAGCCGCTGGACAGGGGCCACAGATACGCAGTATTTT. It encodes CASSRWTGATDTQYF.